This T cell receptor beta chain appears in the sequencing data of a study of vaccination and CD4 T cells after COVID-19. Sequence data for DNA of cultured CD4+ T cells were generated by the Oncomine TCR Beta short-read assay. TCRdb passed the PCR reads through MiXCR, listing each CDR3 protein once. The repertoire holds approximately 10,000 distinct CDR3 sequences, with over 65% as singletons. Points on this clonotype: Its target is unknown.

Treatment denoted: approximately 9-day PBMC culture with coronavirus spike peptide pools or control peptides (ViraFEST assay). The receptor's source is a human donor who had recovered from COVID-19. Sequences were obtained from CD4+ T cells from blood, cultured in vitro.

The CDR3 bases are TGTGCCAGCAGGCCCGGGACAGGGGGGGTGGGTCAGCCCCAGCATTTT. This gives the protein CASRPGTGGVGQPQHF. V gene TRBV28 combines with J gene TRBJ1-5; 11 positions agree with TRBD1. Losses at the gene ends were 6 bases for V and 6 bases for J; bases not matched to a gene: 10. This CDR3 is built from 16 residues. Germline lookup yields CDR1 MDHEN and CDR2 SYDVKM. The full variable domain, in which reference TRBV28 and TRBJ1-5 provide the parts outside the CDR3, is DVKVTQSSRYLVKRTGEKVFLECVQDMDHENMFWYRQDPGLGLRLIYFSYDVKMKEKGDIPEGYSVSREKKERFSLILESASTNQTSMYLCASRPGTGGVGQPQHFGDGTRLSIL.